This T cell receptor (beta chain) was retrieved from a study of cytomegalovirus exposure and HLA in healthy donors. As to this clone: Its antigen is unknown.

The study, taken as a whole, reports: Among the most significant clusters, several appeared linked to common viral pathogens in a later analysis.

This CDR3 region has 16 residues. Researchers ran the PCR with 60 Vbeta and 13 Jbeta primers. The protocol was immunoSEQ multiplex PCR, while the TCRdb copy is restricted to in-frame clones and leaves out a portion. This listing includes some 110,000 clones. V usage is TRBV21-1 and J usage is TRBJ2-7; TRBD2, as called in the table, went unchecked against the DNA. TRBV21-1 is an annotated pseudogene. The sequence derives from a man younger than 45 in good health and CMV-seronegative. The specimen sequenced was PBMCs. CDR3 coding DNA: TGTGCCAGCACCATTATCAGGCATCGCGGGCTCGGCGAGCAGTACTTC. Protein product: CASTIIRHRGLGEQYF.